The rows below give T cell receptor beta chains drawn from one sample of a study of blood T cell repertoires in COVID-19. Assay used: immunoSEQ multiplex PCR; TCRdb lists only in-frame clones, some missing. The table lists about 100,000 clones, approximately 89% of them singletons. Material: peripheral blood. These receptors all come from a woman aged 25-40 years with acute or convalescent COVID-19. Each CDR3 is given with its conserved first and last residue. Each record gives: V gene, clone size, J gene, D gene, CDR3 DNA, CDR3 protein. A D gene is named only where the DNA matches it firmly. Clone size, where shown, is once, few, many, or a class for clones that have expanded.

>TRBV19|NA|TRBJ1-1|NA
TGTGCCAGTAGTATCGCCCCCGAGGGGGTGAACACTGAAGCTTTCTTT
CASSIAPEGVNTEAFF
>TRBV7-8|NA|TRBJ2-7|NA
TGTGCCAGCAGCTTTACTGGGAGCTCCTACGAGCAGTACTTC
CASSFTGSSYEQYF
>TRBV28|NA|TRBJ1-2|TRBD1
TGTGCCAGCAGTCCCGGGACAGGGGGGTTTGGCTACACCTTC
CASSPGTGGFGYTF
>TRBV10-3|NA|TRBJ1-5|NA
TGTGCCATCAACAGGGACCTCAATCAGCCCCAGCATTTT
CAINRDLNQPQHF
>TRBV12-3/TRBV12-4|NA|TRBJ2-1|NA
TGTGCCAGCAGTTCCCGTCGCGGTGAGCAGTTCTTC
CASSSRRGEQFF
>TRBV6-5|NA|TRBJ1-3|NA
TGTGCCAGCAGTTACTCTTGGACAGCCTCTGGAAACACCATATATTTT
CASSYSWTASGNTIYF
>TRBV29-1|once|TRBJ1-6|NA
TGCAGCGTTGGAGAACAGGGTTCACCCCTCCACTTT
CSVGEQGSPLHF
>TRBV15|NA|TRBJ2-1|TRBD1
TGTGCCACCAGCAGAGACTGGGGACAGGGGATGACGGGGGAGCAGTTCTTC
CATSRDWGQGMTGEQFF
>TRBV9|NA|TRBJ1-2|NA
TGTGCCAGCACAACGGACTCAGCTGGCTACACCTTC
CASTTDSAGYTF
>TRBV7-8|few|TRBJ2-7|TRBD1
TGTGCCAGCAGCGTGCGACAGGGGGCCTACGAGCAGTACTTC
CASSVRQGAYEQYF
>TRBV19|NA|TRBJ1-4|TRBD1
TGTGCCAGCGAGGGACAGACTAATGAAAAACTGTTTTTT
CASEGQTNEKLFF
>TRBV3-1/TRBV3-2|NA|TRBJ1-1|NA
TGTGCCAGCAGCCAATCAGGGCCGAACACTGAAGCTTTCTTT
CASSQSGPNTEAFF
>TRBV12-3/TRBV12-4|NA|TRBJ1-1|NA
TGTGCCAGCAGTTTATTTCTCGGGTCTGAAGCTTTCTTT
CASSLFLGSEAFF
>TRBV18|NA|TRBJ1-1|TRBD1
TGTGCCAGCTCACCACCTAACCGGGACAGGGGGCTCTTAACTGAAGCTTTCTTT
CASSPPNRDRGLLTEAFF
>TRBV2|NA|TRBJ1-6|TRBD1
TGTGCCAGCAGTGGGCAGGGGGCGAATTCACCCCTCCACTTT
CASSGQGANSPLHF
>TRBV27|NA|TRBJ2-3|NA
TGTGCCAGCAGTTTATACGACAGGAGCATTAGCACAGATACGCAGTATTTT
CASSLYDRSISTDTQYF
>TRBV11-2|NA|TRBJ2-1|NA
TGTGCCAGCAGCTTCTCGGTGGATGAGCAGTTCTTC
CASSFSVDEQFF
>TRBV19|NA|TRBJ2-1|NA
TGTGCCAGTAGTATCAGACAGGTGCCCTACAATGAGCAGTTCTTC
CASSIRQVPYNEQFF
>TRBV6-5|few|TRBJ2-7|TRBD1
TGTGCCAGCAGTCTCCAGACAGGGGGCTACTACGAGCAGTACTTC
CASSLQTGGYYEQYF
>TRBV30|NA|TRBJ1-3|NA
TGTGCCTGGAGTTCCACCCTAGCTCCCCCTGGAAACACCATATATTTT
CAWSSTLAPPGNTIYF
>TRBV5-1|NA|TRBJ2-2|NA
TGCGCCAGCAGCTTGGTGGTGGCCAGTCTGACCGGGGAGCTGTTTTTT
CASSLVVASLTGELFF
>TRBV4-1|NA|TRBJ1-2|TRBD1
TGCGCCAGCAGCCAAGGACAGGGTGGTTCGGGTGACTATGGCTACACCTTC
CASSQGQGGSGDYGYTF
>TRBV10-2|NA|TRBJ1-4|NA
TGCGCCAGCACCCCTGAGAACAGGGTGGGTGAAAAACTGTTTTTT
CASTPENRVGEKLFF
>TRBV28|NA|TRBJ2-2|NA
TGTGCCAGCAGTTACGGACAAAACTACGGAGGGACCGGGGAGCTGTTTTTT
CASSYGQNYGGTGELFF
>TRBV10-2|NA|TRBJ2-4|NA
TGCGCCAGCACGGACAATTTCCTAGCCAAAAACATTCAGTACTTC
CASTDNFLAKNIQYF
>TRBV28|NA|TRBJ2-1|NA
TGTGCCACCTATGGGAGCCGAGATAGTGAGCAGTTCTTC
CATYGSRDSEQFF
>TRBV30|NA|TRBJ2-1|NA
TGTGCCAGGTTAGCGGACTCCAAGGACAATGAGCAGTTCTTC
CARLADSKDNEQFF